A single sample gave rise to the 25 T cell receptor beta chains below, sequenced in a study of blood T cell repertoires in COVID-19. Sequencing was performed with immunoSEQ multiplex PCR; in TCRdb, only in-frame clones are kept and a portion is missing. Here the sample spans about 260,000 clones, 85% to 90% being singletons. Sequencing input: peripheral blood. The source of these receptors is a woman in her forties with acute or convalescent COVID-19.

DNA of the CDR3: TGTGCCATCAGCGGGACAGGGGCTGAAAAACTGTTTTTT. The encoded protein is CAISGTGAEKLFF. The V and J genes are TRBV10-3 and TRBJ1-4; 10 bases fit TRBD1. The CDR3 extends over 13 amino acids. The trim removed 6 bases at V and 7 bases at J, leaving 2 bases unmatched. Germline V gene sequence: CDR1 ENHRY, CDR2 SYGVKD.

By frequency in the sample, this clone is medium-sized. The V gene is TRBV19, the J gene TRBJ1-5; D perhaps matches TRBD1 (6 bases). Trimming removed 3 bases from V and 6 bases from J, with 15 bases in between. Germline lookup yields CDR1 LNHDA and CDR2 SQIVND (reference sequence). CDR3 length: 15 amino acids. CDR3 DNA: TGTGCCAGTAGTATGCAAGGGGGGGCGGCTCAGCCCCAGCATTTT. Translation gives CASSMQGGAAQPQHF.

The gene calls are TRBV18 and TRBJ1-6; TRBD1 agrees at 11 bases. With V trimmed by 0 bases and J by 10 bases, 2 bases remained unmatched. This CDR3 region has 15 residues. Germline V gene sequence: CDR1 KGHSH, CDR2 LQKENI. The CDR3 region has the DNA TGTGCCAGCTCACCACCGGGACAGGGGGACTCACCCCTCCACTTT. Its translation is CASSPPGQGDSPLHF.

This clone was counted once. CDR3 sequence: CASSSGLAGGRLTDTQYF. The CDR3 nucleotides are TGCGCCAGCAGCTCGGGACTAGCGGGGGGCCGCCTCACAGATACGCAGTATTTT. The genes are TRBV5-1 and TRBJ2-3; 15 nucleotides match TRBD2. The CDR3 consists of 18 residues. CDR1 is SGHRS and CDR2 is YFSETQ in the germline V gene. V dropped 3 bases and J dropped 2; count of bases not matched to a gene: 7.

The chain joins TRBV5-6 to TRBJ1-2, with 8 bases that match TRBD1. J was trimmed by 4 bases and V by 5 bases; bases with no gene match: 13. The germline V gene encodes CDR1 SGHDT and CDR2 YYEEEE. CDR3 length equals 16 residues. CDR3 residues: CASSQSGADRVYGYTF. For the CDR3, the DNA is TGTGCCAGCAGTCAATCCGGCGCGGACAGGGTCTATGGCTACACCTTC.

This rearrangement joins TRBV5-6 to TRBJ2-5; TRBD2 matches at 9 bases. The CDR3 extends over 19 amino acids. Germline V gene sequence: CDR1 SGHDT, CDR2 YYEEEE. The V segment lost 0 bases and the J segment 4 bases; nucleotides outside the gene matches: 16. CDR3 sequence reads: CASSLGRTVAGAPGETQYF. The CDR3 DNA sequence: TGTGCCAGCAGCTTGGGGCGGACCGTAGCGGGGGCGCCGGGAGAGACCCAGTACTTC.

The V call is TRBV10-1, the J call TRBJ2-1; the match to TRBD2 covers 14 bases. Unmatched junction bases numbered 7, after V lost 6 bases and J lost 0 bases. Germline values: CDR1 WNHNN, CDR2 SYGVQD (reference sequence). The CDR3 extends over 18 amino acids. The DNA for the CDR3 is TGCGCCAGCAGCCCGGGACTAGCGGGGGCCCTCTCCTACAATGAGCAGTTCTTC. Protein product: CASSPGLAGALSYNEQFF.

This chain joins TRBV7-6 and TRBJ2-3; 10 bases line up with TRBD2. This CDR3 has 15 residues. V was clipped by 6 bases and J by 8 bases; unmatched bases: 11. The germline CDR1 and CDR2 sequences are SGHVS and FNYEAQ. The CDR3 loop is CASSHPASSGGTQYF. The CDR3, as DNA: TGTGCCAGCAGTCACCCGGCGTCTAGCGGGGGTACGCAGTATTTT. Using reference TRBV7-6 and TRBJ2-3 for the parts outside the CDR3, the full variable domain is GAGVSQSPRYKVTKRGQDVALRCDPISGHVSLYWYRQALGQGPEFLTYFNYEAQQDKSGLPNDRFSAERPEGSISTLTIQRTEQRDSAMYRCASSHPASSGGTQYFGPGTRLTVL.

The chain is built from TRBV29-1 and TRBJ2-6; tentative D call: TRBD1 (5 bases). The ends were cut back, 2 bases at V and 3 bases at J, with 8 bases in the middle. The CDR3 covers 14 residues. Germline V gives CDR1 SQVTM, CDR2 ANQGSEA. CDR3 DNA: TGCAGCGTTGAAATGGGGCTTGGGGCCAACGTCCTGACTTTC. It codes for CSVEMGLGANVLTF.

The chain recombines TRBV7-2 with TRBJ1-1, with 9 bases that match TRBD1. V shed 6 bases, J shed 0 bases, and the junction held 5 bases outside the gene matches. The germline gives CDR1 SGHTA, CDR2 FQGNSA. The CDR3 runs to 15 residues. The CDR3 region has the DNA TGTGCCAGCAGTCCCCGGACAGGGGTGAACACTGAAGCTTTCTTT. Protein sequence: CASSPRTGVNTEAFF.

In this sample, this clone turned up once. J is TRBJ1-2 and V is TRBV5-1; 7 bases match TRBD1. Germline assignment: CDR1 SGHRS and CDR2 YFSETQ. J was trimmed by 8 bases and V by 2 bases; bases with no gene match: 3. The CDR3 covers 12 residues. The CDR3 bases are TGCGCCAGCAGCTTCGGACAGGCCGGCTACACCTTC. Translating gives CASSFGQAGYTF.

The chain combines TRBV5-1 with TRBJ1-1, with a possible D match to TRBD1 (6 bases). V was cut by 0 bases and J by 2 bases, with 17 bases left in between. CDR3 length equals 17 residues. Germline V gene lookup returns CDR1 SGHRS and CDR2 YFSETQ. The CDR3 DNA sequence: TGCGCCAGCAGCTTGGGCAACAGGGCGGCGGTAAACACTGAAGCTTTCTTT. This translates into CASSLGNRAAVNTEAFF. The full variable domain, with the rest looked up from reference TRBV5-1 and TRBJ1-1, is KAGVTQTPRYLIKTRGQQVTLSCSPISGHRSVSWYQQTPGQGLQFLFEYFSETQRNKGNFPGRFSGRQFSNSRSEMNVSTLELGDSALYLCASSLGNRAAVNTEAFFGQGTRLTVV.

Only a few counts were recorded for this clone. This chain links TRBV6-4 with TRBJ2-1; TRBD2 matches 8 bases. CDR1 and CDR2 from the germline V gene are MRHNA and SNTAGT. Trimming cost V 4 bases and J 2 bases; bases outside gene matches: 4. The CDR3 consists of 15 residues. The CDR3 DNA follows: TGTGCCAGCAGTGGCGCAGCGGGGGCCTACAATGAGCAGTTCTTC. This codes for CASSGAAGAYNEQFF.

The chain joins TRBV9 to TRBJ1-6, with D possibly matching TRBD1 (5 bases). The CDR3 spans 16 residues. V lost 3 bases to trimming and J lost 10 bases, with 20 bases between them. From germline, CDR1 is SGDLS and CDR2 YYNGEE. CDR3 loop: CASSGAPGGEDSPLHF. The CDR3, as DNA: TGTGCCAGCAGCGGAGCTCCGGGGGGGGAGGACTCACCCCTCCACTTT.

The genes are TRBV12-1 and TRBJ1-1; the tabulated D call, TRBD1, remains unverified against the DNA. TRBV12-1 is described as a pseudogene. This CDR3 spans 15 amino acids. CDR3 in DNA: TGTGCCAGCAGCTCGGTACAGGGTGGGGGCACTGAAGCTTTCTTT. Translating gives CASSSVQGGGTEAFF.

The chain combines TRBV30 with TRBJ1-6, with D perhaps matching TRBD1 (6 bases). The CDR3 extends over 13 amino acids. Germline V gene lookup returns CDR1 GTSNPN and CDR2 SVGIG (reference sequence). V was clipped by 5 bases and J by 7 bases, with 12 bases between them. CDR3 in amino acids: CAWGGRENSPLHF. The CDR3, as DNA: TGTGCCTGGGGGGGCAGGGAGAATTCACCCCTCCACTTT.

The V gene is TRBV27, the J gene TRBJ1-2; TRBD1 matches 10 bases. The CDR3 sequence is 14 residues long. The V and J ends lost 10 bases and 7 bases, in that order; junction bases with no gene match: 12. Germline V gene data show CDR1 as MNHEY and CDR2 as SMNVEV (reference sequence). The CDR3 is CATTRDRGQFGYTF. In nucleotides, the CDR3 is TGTGCCACTACCCGGGACAGGGGACAATTTGGCTACACCTTC.

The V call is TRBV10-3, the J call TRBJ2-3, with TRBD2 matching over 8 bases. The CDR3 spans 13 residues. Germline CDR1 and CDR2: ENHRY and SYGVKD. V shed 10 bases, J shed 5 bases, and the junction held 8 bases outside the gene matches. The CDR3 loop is CATVAGLRDTQYF. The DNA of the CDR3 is TGTGCCACAGTAGCGGGACTAAGAGATACGCAGTATTTT.

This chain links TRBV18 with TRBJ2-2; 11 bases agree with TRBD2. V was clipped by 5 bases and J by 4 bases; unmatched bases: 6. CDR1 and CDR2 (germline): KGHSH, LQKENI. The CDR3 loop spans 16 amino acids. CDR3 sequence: CASSSTSGGSTGELFF. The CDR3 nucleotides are TGTGCCAGCTCATCTACTAGCGGGGGTTCCACCGGGGAGCTGTTTTTT. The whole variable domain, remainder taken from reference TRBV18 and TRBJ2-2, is NAGVMQNPRHLVRRRGQEARLRCSPMKGHSHVYWYRQLPEEGLKFMVYLQKENIIDESGMPKERFSAEFPKEGPSILRIQQVVRGDSAAYFCASSSTSGGSTGELFFGEGSRLTVL.

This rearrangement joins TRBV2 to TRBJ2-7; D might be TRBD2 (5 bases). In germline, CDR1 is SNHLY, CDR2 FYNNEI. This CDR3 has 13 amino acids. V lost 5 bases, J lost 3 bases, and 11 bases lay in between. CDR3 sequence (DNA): TGTGCCAGCAGTCTTCGGGATATCTACGAGCAGTACGTC. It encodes CASSLRDIYEQYV.

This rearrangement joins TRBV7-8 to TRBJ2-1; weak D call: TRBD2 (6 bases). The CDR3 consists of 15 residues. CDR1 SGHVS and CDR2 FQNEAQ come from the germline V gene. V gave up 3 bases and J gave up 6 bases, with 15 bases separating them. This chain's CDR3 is CASSLDLGTVNEQFF. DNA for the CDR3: TGTGCCAGCAGCTTGGACCTGGGGACTGTCAATGAGCAGTTCTTC.

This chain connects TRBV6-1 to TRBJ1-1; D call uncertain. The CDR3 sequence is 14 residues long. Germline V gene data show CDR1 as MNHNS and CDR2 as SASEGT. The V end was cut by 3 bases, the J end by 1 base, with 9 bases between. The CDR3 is CASSDQAANTEAFF. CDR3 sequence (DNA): TGTGCCAGCAGTGATCAGGCCGCGAACACTGAAGCTTTCTTT.

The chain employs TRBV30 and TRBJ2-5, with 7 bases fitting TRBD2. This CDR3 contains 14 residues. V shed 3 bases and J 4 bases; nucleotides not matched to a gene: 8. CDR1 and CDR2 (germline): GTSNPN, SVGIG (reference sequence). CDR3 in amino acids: CAWSPRGRVETQYF. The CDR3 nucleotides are TGTGCCTGGAGCCCCCGGGGGAGGGTAGAGACCCAGTACTTC.

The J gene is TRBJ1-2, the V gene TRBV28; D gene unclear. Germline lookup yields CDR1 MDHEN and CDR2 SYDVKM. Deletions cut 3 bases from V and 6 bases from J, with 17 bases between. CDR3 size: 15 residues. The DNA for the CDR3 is TGTGCCAGCAGTTTGGCATTGTCCGTATCTCATGGCTACACCTTC. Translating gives CASSLALSVSHGYTF.

CDR3 amino acids: CASSDLQGGRQPQHF. CDR3 coding DNA: TGTGCCAGCAGTGACCTCCAGGGGGGTCGGCAGCCCCAGCATTTT. The J gene is TRBJ1-5, the V gene TRBV6-1; 7 bases match TRBD1. This CDR3 is built from 15 residues. J lost 7 bases, V lost 3 bases, and 9 bases had no gene match. Looked up from germline, CDR1 is MNHNS and CDR2 is SASEGT.